This T cell receptor (beta chain) is from a study of T cells in Graves' hyperthyroidism and ophthalmopathy. Turning to the study itself: Blood was drawn when the patient was first diagnosed and still untreated.

RNA transcripts gave rise to amplified TCR beta CDR3 regions. A first-round RT-PCR of the TCR CDR3 used the HTBI primer set. TCRdb ran MiXCR on the multiplex PCR reads and lists one entry per CDR3 protein. The sample lists roughly 560,000 distinct CDR3 sequences, about 15% occurring once. This clonotype was found many times. Its antigen is still unknown. Findings of the study overall: Most expanded thyroid clonotypes above 0.001 recurred in blood.

Uncontrolled infection, other autoimmune disease, pregnancy or lactation disqualified patients from enrolment. Source material for PBMCs was about 10 ml fresh peripheral blood. The sequence was obtained from a woman aged 40-49 years with Graves' ophthalmopathy. The sample taken for sequencing was blood.

The CDR3 here is CASSSWDRIHGYTF. The CDR3, as DNA: TGTGCCAGCAGCTCGTGGGACAGGATCCATGGCTACACCTTC. V usage is TRBV5-6 and J usage is TRBJ1-2; TRBD1 agrees at 8 bases. The CDR3 has 14 residues. V lost 3 bases and J lost 6; bases outside the gene matches: 7. In germline, CDR1 is SGHDT, CDR2 YYEEEE. The full variable domain, with the rest looked up from reference TRBV5-6 and TRBJ1-2, is DAGVTQSPTHLIKTRGQQVTLRCSPKSGHDTVSWYQQALGQGPQFIFQYYEEEERQRGNFPDRFSGHQFPNYSSELNVNALLLGDSALYLCASSSWDRIHGYTFGSGTRLTVV.